The T cell receptor beta chain described here comes from a study of cytomegalovirus exposure and HLA in healthy donors. Primers included in the PCR were 60 Vbeta and 13 Jbeta primers. Produced via immunoSEQ multiplex PCR; TCRdb's table is partial and in-frame only. The sample holds 150,000 to 170,000 clones, roughly 74% seen once. V was cut by 0 bases and J by 5 bases, with 5 bases left in between. Germline-derived CDR1 and CDR2 are GTSNPN and SVGIG (reference sequence). The CDR3 consists of 11 residues. The receptor was derived from a man younger than 30 in good health and CMV-seronegative. The V call is TRBV30, the J call TRBJ2-7, with no clear D. Sequenced input: PBMCs. The CDR3 sequence is CAWSVTDEQYF. The CDR3, as DNA: TGTGCCTGGAGTGTCACGGACGAGCAGTACTTC.